Listed below are T cell receptor beta chains from one sample, sequenced in a study of blood T cell repertoires in COVID-19. Sequencing was performed with immunoSEQ multiplex PCR; in TCRdb, only in-frame clones are kept and a portion is missing. The sample carries 200,000 to 250,000 clones, about 81% recorded once. Sequences were obtained from PBMCs or T cells enriched from blood (not recorded which). The receptors were sampled from a middle-aged man who had recovered from COVID-19. CDR3s leave out the opening cysteine and the closing phenylalanine or tryptophan. Each record gives: V gene, CDR3 length, CDR3 protein.

v_gene: TRBV10-3
len: 11
CDR3aa: ATQGSPNYGYT

v_gene: TRBV2
len: 13
CDR3aa: ASSERQGTNEKLF

v_gene: TRBV19
len: 13
CDR3aa: ASSIMADSNQPQH

v_gene: TRBV7-9
len: 12
CDR3aa: ASSLARGNQPQH

v_gene: TRBV6-1
len: 12
CDR3aa: ASSEQGRNDEQY

v_gene: TRBV9
len: 15
CDR3aa: ASSVQPDRGLGNTIY

v_gene: TRBV7-8
len: 15
CDR3aa: ASSLGMTGGLQYGYT

v_gene: TRBV27
len: 12
CDR3aa: ASRPGQGEVGYT

v_gene: TRBV12-5
len: 14
CDR3aa: ASGVPPGTSEETQY

v_gene: TRBV7-9
len: 16
CDR3aa: ASSYRTGINTIGEKLF

v_gene: TRBV27
len: 12
CDR3aa: ASSFFGSGDEQY

v_gene: TRBV12-5
len: 13
CDR3aa: ASALDSSYNSPLH

v_gene: TRBV7-2
len: 14
CDR3aa: ASSSQGAKAYEKLF

v_gene: TRBV30
len: 13
CDR3aa: AWSVGVNSNQPQH

v_gene: TRBV11-3
len: 12
CDR3aa: ASSPRRGRTEAF

v_gene: TRBV7-3
len: 15
CDR3aa: ASSPVEGSGLYNEQF

v_gene: TRBV9
len: 12
CDR3aa: ASTGQGKGNTIY

v_gene: TRBV2
len: 13
CDR3aa: ASGPYGTASYEQY

v_gene: TRBV23-1
len: 17
CDR3aa: ASNLSSSSGTSGRETQY

v_gene: TRBV30
len: 16
CDR3aa: AWSYVISGGALGETQY

v_gene: TRBV27
len: 11
CDR3aa: ASRRRGEHEQY

v_gene: TRBV2
len: 13
CDR3aa: ASSDRAISNYGYT

v_gene: TRBV18
len: 12
CDR3aa: ASSKGQGSNEQF

v_gene: TRBV3-1/TRBV3-2
len: 13
CDR3aa: ASSPPRTFRNTIY

v_gene: TRBV3-1/TRBV3-2
len: 14
CDR3aa: ASSHLAGTGNEKLF

v_gene: TRBV9
len: 14
CDR3aa: ASSPTRDSLFYEQY

v_gene: TRBV19
len: 13
CDR3aa: ASQLSGGPAYEQY

v_gene: TRBV24-1
len: 13
CDR3aa: ATRGRGYFPDTQY

v_gene: TRBV6-5
len: 14
CDR3aa: ASSYQGDGAKNIQY

v_gene: TRBV7-3
len: 11
CDR3aa: ASSPPDSYEQY

v_gene: TRBV9
len: 14
CDR3aa: ASMPSTGKSTGELF

v_gene: TRBV9
len: 15
CDR3aa: ASSPRTSGWNTGELF

v_gene: TRBV2
len: 12
CDR3aa: ASREGLAGNEQF

v_gene: TRBV3-1/TRBV3-2
len: 11
CDR3aa: ASSQDPQTEAF

v_gene: TRBV19
len: 11
CDR3aa: ASSFTQGHGYT

v_gene: TRBV6-5
len: 12
CDR3aa: ASSYAGSGNTIY

v_gene: TRBV14
len: 9
CDR3aa: ASSQVGGNT

v_gene: TRBV5-1
len: 14
CDR3aa: ASSLVGRVPGYGYT

v_gene: TRBV19
len: 15
CDR3aa: ASRDLLGGSRTGELF

v_gene: TRBV29-1
len: 11
CDR3aa: SVSLDRDYGYT

v_gene: TRBV18
len: 14
CDR3aa: ASSPPVGGEYTEAF